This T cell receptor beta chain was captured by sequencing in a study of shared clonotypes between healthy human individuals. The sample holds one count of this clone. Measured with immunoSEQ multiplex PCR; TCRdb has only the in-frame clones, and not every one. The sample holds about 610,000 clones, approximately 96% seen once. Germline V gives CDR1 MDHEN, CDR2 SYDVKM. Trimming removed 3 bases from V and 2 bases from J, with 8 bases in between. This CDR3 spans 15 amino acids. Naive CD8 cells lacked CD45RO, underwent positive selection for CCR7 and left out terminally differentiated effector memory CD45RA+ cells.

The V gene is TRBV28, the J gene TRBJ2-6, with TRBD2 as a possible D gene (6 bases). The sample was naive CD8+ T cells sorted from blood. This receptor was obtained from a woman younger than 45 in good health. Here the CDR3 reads CASSLGLAGANVLTF. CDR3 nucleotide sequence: TGTGCCAGCAGTTTGGGACTGGCTGGGGCCAACGTCCTGACTTTC.